The rows below give T cell receptor beta chains drawn from one sample of a study of naive and memory T cell subsets. A single record per CDR3 protein comes from TCRdb applying MiXCR to the UMI-ligation and nested PCR reads. The sample shows roughly 140,000 distinct CDR3 sequences, approximately 18% of them seen only once. The sample consisted of naive CD8+ T cells from blood. The origin of the receptors is a human donor in good health. Both conserved end residues are part of each CDR3. The order of the fields is V gene, D gene, clone size, J gene, CDR3 DNA, CDR3 protein. The D gene is left open where the match is weak. Expanded clones are given a class, and other clones once, few, many or no size at all.

V gene: TRBV6-1
D gene: NA
clone size: few
J gene: TRBJ2-5
CDR3 DNA: TGTGCCAGCAGTGAATTGGAGGGAGAGACCCAGTACTTC
CDR3 protein: CASSELEGETQYF

V gene: TRBV2
D gene: NA
clone size: few
J gene: TRBJ2-7
CDR3 DNA: TGTGCCAGCAGTGAAGTTGGCAAAAGCTCCTACGAGCAGTACTTC
CDR3 protein: CASSEVGKSSYEQYF

V gene: TRBV28
D gene: TRBD1
clone size: few
J gene: TRBJ2-3
CDR3 DNA: TGTGCCAGCCTTACAGGGGTAGGAAGCGATACGCAGTATTTT
CDR3 protein: CASLTGVGSDTQYF

V gene: TRBV7-3
D gene: NA
clone size: NA
J gene: TRBJ2-1
CDR3 DNA: TGTGCCAGCAGCTTAGAGGGTAGTTCCTACAATGAGCAGTTCTTC
CDR3 protein: CASSLEGSSYNEQFF

V gene: TRBV4-3
D gene: NA
clone size: NA
J gene: TRBJ2-7
CDR3 DNA: TGCGCCAGCAGCCAAGGGCCTCCCTCCTACGAGCAGTACTTC
CDR3 protein: CASSQGPPSYEQYF

V gene: TRBV2
D gene: NA
clone size: NA
J gene: TRBJ1-3
CDR3 DNA: TGTGCCAGCAACCTATACGACTGGGGTTACTCTGGAAACACCATATATTTT
CDR3 protein: CASNLYDWGYSGNTIYF

V gene: TRBV7-3
D gene: NA
clone size: NA
J gene: TRBJ2-3
CDR3 DNA: TGTGCCAGCAGCTCGACCGACACAGATACGCAGTATTTT
CDR3 protein: CASSSTDTDTQYF

V gene: TRBV19
D gene: TRBD1
clone size: NA
J gene: TRBJ1-1
CDR3 DNA: TGTGCCAGTAGTATCCAGGGGGGAGTAACTGAAGCTTTCTTT
CDR3 protein: CASSIQGGVTEAFF

V gene: TRBV4-3
D gene: NA
clone size: few
J gene: TRBJ2-5
CDR3 DNA: TGCGCCAGCAGCCAAGATTACAGGGAAGAGACCCAGTACTTC
CDR3 protein: CASSQDYREETQYF

V gene: TRBV28
D gene: NA
clone size: few
J gene: TRBJ1-5
CDR3 DNA: TGTGCCAGCAGTTTATACTCTGATAGCAATCAGCCCCAGCATTTT
CDR3 protein: CASSLYSDSNQPQHF

V gene: TRBV28
D gene: NA
clone size: few
J gene: TRBJ1-5
CDR3 DNA: TGTGCCAGCAGAGGGCATGGGGATCAGCCCCAGCATTTT
CDR3 protein: CASRGHGDQPQHF

V gene: TRBV7-9
D gene: NA
clone size: NA
J gene: TRBJ2-7
CDR3 DNA: TGTGCCAGCAGCTTAGATGGATTTCACGAGCAGTACTTC
CDR3 protein: CASSLDGFHEQYF

V gene: TRBV6-2/TRBV6-3
D gene: TRBD2
clone size: few
J gene: TRBJ2-7
CDR3 DNA: TGTGCCAGCAGCCCCTCCTATGCGGGGGGCTACGAGCAGTACTTC
CDR3 protein: CASSPSYAGGYEQYF

V gene: TRBV19
D gene: TRBD2
clone size: NA
J gene: TRBJ2-1
CDR3 DNA: TGTGCCAGTAGTATGCTAGCGGGAGCTTCCAATGAGCAGTTCTTC
CDR3 protein: CASSMLAGASNEQFF

V gene: TRBV10-3
D gene: NA
clone size: NA
J gene: TRBJ2-7
CDR3 DNA: TGTGCCATCAGTGAGTCGATCTTGGGAGAGCAGTACTTC
CDR3 protein: CAISESILGEQYF

V gene: TRBV28
D gene: TRBD2
clone size: few
J gene: TRBJ2-1
CDR3 DNA: TGTGCCAGTAAACTAGCGGGAGATGTTGAGCAGTTCTTC
CDR3 protein: CASKLAGDVEQFF

V gene: TRBV9
D gene: NA
clone size: NA
J gene: TRBJ2-2
CDR3 DNA: TGTGCCAGCAGCCCCCCTCAAGGCAGGAGCACCGGGGAGCTGTTTTTT
CDR3 protein: CASSPPQGRSTGELFF

V gene: TRBV6-6
D gene: TRBD2
clone size: NA
J gene: TRBJ2-3
CDR3 DNA: TGTGCCAGCAGATTCTTAGCGGGTTCCGACACAGATACGCAGTATTTT
CDR3 protein: CASRFLAGSDTDTQYF

V gene: TRBV27
D gene: NA
clone size: NA
J gene: TRBJ2-2
CDR3 DNA: TGTGCCAGCAGCCCCGGGACAATGAACACCGGGGAGCTGTTTTTT
CDR3 protein: CASSPGTMNTGELFF

V gene: TRBV7-9
D gene: TRBD2
clone size: few
J gene: TRBJ2-1
CDR3 DNA: TGTGCCAGCAGCTTATGGCGGGGGGCAGACAATGAGCAGTTCTTC
CDR3 protein: CASSLWRGADNEQFF

V gene: TRBV6-5
D gene: NA
clone size: few
J gene: TRBJ2-1
CDR3 DNA: TGTGCCAGCAGTTATCAGGGGCGAGGTGAGCAGTTCTTC
CDR3 protein: CASSYQGRGEQFF

V gene: TRBV10-3
D gene: NA
clone size: NA
J gene: TRBJ2-1
CDR3 DNA: TGTGCCATCAGTGAGTCGAATGCGGGGGCCCCCCCCCGGTTCTTC
CDR3 protein: CAISESNAGAPPRFF

V gene: TRBV27
D gene: NA
clone size: NA
J gene: TRBJ2-7
CDR3 DNA: TGTGCCAGCAGTTTCGGCCAGAACTACGAGCAGTACTTC
CDR3 protein: CASSFGQNYEQYF

V gene: TRBV7-9
D gene: NA
clone size: NA
J gene: TRBJ2-1
CDR3 DNA: TGTGCCAGCAGCAAAGACTACAATGAGCAGTTCTTC
CDR3 protein: CASSKDYNEQFF

V gene: TRBV4-1
D gene: NA
clone size: few
J gene: TRBJ1-5
CDR3 DNA: TGCGCCAGCAGCCAGGGGGAGATGAGCAATCAGCCCCAGCATTTT
CDR3 protein: CASSQGEMSNQPQHF

V gene: TRBV25-1
D gene: TRBD2
clone size: NA
J gene: TRBJ2-1
CDR3 DNA: TGTGCCAGCAGTGAACCGGGACTAGCGGGAGGGTTTAATGAGCAGTTCTTC
CDR3 protein: CASSEPGLAGGFNEQFF

V gene: TRBV7-8
D gene: NA
clone size: NA
J gene: TRBJ2-5
CDR3 DNA: TGTGCCAGCAGCTTCCTCGGGGCTAAACAAGAGACCCAGTACTTC
CDR3 protein: CASSFLGAKQETQYF

V gene: TRBV20-1
D gene: NA
clone size: few
J gene: TRBJ2-7
CDR3 DNA: TGCAGTGCCCCGCCCCCGGATATCTACGAGCAGTACTTC
CDR3 protein: CSAPPPDIYEQYF

V gene: TRBV29-1
D gene: TRBD2
clone size: few
J gene: TRBJ2-3
CDR3 DNA: TGCAGCGTTGAAGACAGCGGGAGGGAAGATACGCAGTATTTT
CDR3 protein: CSVEDSGREDTQYF

V gene: TRBV11-2
D gene: NA
clone size: few
J gene: TRBJ2-7
CDR3 DNA: TGTGCCAGCAGCTTAGCGCACGAGCAGTACTTC
CDR3 protein: CASSLAHEQYF

V gene: TRBV28
D gene: NA
clone size: many
J gene: TRBJ1-5
CDR3 DNA: TGTGCCAGCAGTCAGGGAGACCAGCCCCAGCATTTT
CDR3 protein: CASSQGDQPQHF

V gene: TRBV28
D gene: NA
clone size: many
J gene: TRBJ1-6
CDR3 DNA: TGTGCCAGCAGTTTTATGGCAGACAATTTAAATTCACCCCTCCACTTT
CDR3 protein: CASSFMADNLNSPLHF

V gene: TRBV21-1
D gene: NA
clone size: few
J gene: TRBJ2-2
CDR3 DNA: TGTGCCAGCACCCGGGGTGTGTCCCCCCCGGGAACCGGGGAGCTGTTTTTT
CDR3 protein: CASTRGVSPPGTGELFF

V gene: TRBV7-2
D gene: TRBD2
clone size: NA
J gene: TRBJ2-1
CDR3 DNA: TGTGCCAGCAGCTTAGCAGGTAGCGGGTCATACTACAATGAGCAGTTCTTC
CDR3 protein: CASSLAGSGSYYNEQFF

V gene: TRBV7-9
D gene: NA
clone size: NA
J gene: TRBJ2-7
CDR3 DNA: TGTGCCAGCAGCCTTAGGACTGGCTTGTTGGAGCAGTACTTC
CDR3 protein: CASSLRTGLLEQYF

V gene: TRBV27
D gene: NA
clone size: NA
J gene: TRBJ1-1
CDR3 DNA: TGTGCCAGCAGTTCATGGACACACCAGGAAGCTTTCTTT
CDR3 protein: CASSSWTHQEAFF

V gene: TRBV3-1
D gene: NA
clone size: few
J gene: TRBJ2-2
CDR3 DNA: TGTGCCAGCAGCCAAGAGTACGGGGAGCTGTTTTTT
CDR3 protein: CASSQEYGELFF

V gene: TRBV28
D gene: TRBD1
clone size: few
J gene: TRBJ1-4
CDR3 DNA: TGTGCCAGCAGTTTAGAAGACAGGGTCGGCGAAAAACTGTTTTTT
CDR3 protein: CASSLEDRVGEKLFF

V gene: TRBV6-5
D gene: TRBD2
clone size: few
J gene: TRBJ2-1
CDR3 DNA: TGTGCCACCGCCGACTTCTTTAGCGGGAGGGCCAATGAGCAGTTCTTC
CDR3 protein: CATADFFSGRANEQFF

V gene: TRBV6-2/TRBV6-3
D gene: NA
clone size: NA
J gene: TRBJ2-1
CDR3 DNA: TGTGCCAGCAGTTACTCGTGGACCCATGAGCAGTTCTTC
CDR3 protein: CASSYSWTHEQFF

V gene: TRBV5-1
D gene: NA
clone size: NA
J gene: TRBJ1-5
CDR3 DNA: TGCGCCAGCAGCTTGGGGGGGGGACTCGGGGAAAGCAATCAGCCCCAGCATTTT
CDR3 protein: CASSLGGGLGESNQPQHF

V gene: TRBV7-9
D gene: NA
clone size: NA
J gene: TRBJ2-7
CDR3 DNA: TGTGCCAGCAGCCAGGGTTTCGACCTAGACGAGCAGTACTTC
CDR3 protein: CASSQGFDLDEQYF

V gene: TRBV11-1
D gene: TRBD1
clone size: many
J gene: TRBJ2-7
CDR3 DNA: TGTGCCAGCAGCTTAGGGTGGACAGGTAACGAGCAGTACTTC
CDR3 protein: CASSLGWTGNEQYF

V gene: TRBV27
D gene: NA
clone size: few
J gene: TRBJ2-7
CDR3 DNA: TGTGCCAGCTCCCCCGCGAGCTCCTACGAGCAGTACTTC
CDR3 protein: CASSPASSYEQYF

V gene: TRBV20-1
D gene: TRBD2
clone size: few
J gene: TRBJ2-7
CDR3 DNA: TGCAGTGCTAGCGGGACTAGCGCGGTGAGGCAGTACTTC
CDR3 protein: CSASGTSAVRQYF

V gene: TRBV6-5
D gene: NA
clone size: few
J gene: TRBJ2-1
CDR3 DNA: TGTGCCAGCAGTTACTCGGGGGATCGGGATGAGCAGTTCTTC
CDR3 protein: CASSYSGDRDEQFF

V gene: TRBV29-1
D gene: NA
clone size: NA
J gene: TRBJ2-1
CDR3 DNA: TGCAGCGTCGAGGACTTGTTCAATGAGCAGTTCTTC
CDR3 protein: CSVEDLFNEQFF

V gene: TRBV6-1
D gene: TRBD1
clone size: NA
J gene: TRBJ2-7
CDR3 DNA: TGTGCCAGCACCGGACAGGGTGTTGCCGAGCAGTACTTC
CDR3 protein: CASTGQGVAEQYF

V gene: TRBV5-6
D gene: NA
clone size: NA
J gene: TRBJ1-5
CDR3 DNA: TGTGCCAGCAGCTTGTCAGGGCCCAATCAGCCCCAGCATTTT
CDR3 protein: CASSLSGPNQPQHF

V gene: TRBV12-3/TRBV12-4
D gene: NA
clone size: NA
J gene: TRBJ2-5
CDR3 DNA: TGTGCCAGCAGTCCCAGGGGTTTGGAGACCCAGTACTTC
CDR3 protein: CASSPRGLETQYF